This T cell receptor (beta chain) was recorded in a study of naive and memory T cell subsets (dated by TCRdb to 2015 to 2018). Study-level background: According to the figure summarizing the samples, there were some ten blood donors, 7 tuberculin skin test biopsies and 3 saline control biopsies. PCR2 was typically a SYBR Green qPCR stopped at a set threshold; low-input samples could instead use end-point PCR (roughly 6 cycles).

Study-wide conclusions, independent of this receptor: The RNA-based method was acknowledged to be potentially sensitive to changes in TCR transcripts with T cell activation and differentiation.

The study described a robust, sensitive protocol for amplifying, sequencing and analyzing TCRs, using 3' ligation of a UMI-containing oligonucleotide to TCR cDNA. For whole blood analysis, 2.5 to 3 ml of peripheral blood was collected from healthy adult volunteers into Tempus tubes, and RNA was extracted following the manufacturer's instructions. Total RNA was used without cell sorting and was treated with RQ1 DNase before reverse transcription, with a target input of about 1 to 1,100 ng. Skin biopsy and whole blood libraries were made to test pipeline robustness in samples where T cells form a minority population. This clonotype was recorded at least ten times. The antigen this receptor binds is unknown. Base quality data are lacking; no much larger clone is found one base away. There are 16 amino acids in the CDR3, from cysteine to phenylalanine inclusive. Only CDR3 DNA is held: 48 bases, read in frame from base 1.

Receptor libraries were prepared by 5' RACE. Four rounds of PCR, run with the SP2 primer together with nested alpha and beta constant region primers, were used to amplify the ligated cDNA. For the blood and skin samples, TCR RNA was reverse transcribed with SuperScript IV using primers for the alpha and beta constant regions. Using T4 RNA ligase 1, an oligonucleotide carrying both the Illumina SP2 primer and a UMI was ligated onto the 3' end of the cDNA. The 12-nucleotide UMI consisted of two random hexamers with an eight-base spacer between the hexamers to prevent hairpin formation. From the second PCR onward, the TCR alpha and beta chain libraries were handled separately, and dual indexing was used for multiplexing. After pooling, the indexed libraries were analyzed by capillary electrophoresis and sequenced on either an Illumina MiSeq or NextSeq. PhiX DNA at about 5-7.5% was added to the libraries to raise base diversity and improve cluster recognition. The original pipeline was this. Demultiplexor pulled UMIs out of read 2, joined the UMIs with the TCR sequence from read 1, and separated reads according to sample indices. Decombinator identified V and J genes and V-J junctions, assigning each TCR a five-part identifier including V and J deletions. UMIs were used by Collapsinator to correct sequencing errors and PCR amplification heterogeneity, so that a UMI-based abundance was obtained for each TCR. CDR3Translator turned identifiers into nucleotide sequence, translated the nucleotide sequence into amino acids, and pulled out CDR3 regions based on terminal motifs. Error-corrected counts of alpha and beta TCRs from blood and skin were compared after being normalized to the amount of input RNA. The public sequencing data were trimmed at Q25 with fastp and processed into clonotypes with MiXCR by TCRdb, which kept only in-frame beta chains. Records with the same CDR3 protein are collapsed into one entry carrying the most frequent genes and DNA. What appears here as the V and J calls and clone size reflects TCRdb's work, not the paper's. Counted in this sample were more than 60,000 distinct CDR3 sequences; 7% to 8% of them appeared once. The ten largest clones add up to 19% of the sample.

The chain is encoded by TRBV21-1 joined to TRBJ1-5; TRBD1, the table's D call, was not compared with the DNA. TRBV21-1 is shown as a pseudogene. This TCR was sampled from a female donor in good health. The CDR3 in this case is CASSKKTRGLNQPQHF. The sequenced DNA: TGTGCCAGCAGCAAAAAGACAAGGGGTTTAAATCAGCCCCAGCATTTT.